The TCR beta chain described here comes from a study of graft-versus-host responses after intestinal transplantation (dated by TCRdb to the early 2020s). About the investigation overall: The transplants that recipients received were multivisceral, liver-intestinal, or isolated intestinal. The cohort enrolled 20 to 25 intestinal transplant recipients, one of whom was a retransplant, and a few patients without pretransplant specimens were excluded. After intestinal transplantation, graft-versus-host and host-versus-graft alloreactive T cell clones in the graft, circulation and bone marrow were tracked using bulk TCR-beta CDR3 sequencing. All recipients received anti-thymocyte globulin induction followed by maintenance tacrolimus and steroids for two to four years. Samples from three later patients were sequenced in-house on an Illumina MiSeq with MiXCR processing rather than by the commercial service. A peak of at least 4% donor T cells among recipient peripheral blood mononuclear cells was the definition used for donor T cell macrochimerism. To identify alloreactive clones, pre-transplant mixed lymphocyte reaction products were sequenced and compared with unstimulated pre-transplant donor and recipient T cells. Overall study results and their limits: Peak levels of circulating GvH clones were associated with declines in HvG clones early after transplant. GvH clones were found in recipient bone marrow, and some of the GvH clones appeared earlier in ileal mucosa or blood, which is consistent with an intestinal mucosal origin. Patients with donor T cell macrochimerism had high GvH to HvG T cell clonal ratios in their allografts. The conclusions were limited by the relatively low number and heterogeneity of the intestinal transplant patients.

Preparation of the library involved the immunoSEQ multiplex PCR assay. Adaptive Biotechnologies carried out high-throughput TCR-beta CDR3 sequencing of genomic DNA for most patients. Per the source publication's procedure: TCR sequencing data for roughly 20 patients were retrieved from Adaptive's ImmunoSEQ software; three other patients were processed with MiXCR and VDJtools. Because the origin of CDR3 nucleotide sequences shared between donor and recipient could not be assigned, those sequences were removed. Alloreactive clones required at least 2-fold expansion over unstimulated cells and minimum CFSE-low frequency of 0.002% (template counts) or 0.001% (read counts). Clones detected in sequenced pre-transplant spleen, lymph node, or MLR CFSE-low populations of the donor or recipient were defined as mappable. Cumulative frequency of alloreactive clones was calculated as a percentage of all sequences weighted by copy number. Entries here come from immuneACCESS through TCRdb and include only in-frame sequences with V and J called. Some clones fail to appear in such tables; in the studies checked, an unresolved V gene covers under half of the shortfall, and the cause of the remainder is unknown. V and J calls and clone size are as listed in that table; D and trimming were resolved from the DNA. The table for this sample lists 43,000 or so clones; approximately 94% of them were counted only once. The ten largest clonotypes hold 1.6% of the sample.

This clone was counted a few times. The antigen this receptor binds is unknown. No per-base quality is available; no much larger clone lies one base away. Blood samples were collected up to 4 times in the first month after transplant and then at least monthly when available. Trimming removed 5 bases from V and 9 bases from J, leaving 23 bases between the germline ends. The CDR3 has 16 amino acids, counting the end cysteine and phenylalanine. The kept DNA is CDR3 alone, 48 bases in frame from the first base. From a lookup of the germline V gene (reference sequence), CDR1 and CDR2 are SGHAT and FQDESV. The specimen was PBMCs, collected about 11 months after intestinal transplant. This receptor was taken from a human patient who received an intestinal transplant, so some T cells may come from the graft donor. The chain links TRBV11-1 with TRBJ1-5, with a weak D call of TRBD1 (5 bases match). The sequenced DNA is TGTGCCAGCAGCCGCAAGCTAGCGGGGGACCAGGGGCCCCAGCATTTT. The resulting protein is CASSRKLAGDQGPQHF.